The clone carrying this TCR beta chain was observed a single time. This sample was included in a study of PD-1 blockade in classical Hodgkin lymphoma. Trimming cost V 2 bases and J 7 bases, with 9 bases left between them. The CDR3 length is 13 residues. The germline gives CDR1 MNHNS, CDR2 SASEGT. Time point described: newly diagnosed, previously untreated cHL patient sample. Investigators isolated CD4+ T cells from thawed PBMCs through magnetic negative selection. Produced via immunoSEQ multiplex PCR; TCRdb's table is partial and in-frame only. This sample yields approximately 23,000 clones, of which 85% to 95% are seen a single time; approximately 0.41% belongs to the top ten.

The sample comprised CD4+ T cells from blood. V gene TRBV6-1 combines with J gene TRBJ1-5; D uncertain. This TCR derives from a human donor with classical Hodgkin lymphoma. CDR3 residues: CASSESLGQPQHF. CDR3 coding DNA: TGTGCCAGCAGTGAATCCCTGGGCCAGCCCCAGCATTTT.